This passage covers 11 T cell receptor beta chains from one sample sequenced in a study of blood T cell repertoires in COVID-19. TCRdb's copy holds only in-frame clones and misses some; the assay was immunoSEQ multiplex PCR. The table records 150,000 to 200,000 clones, 70% to 90% of them present only once. The specimen was peripheral blood. These receptors were collected from a man between 45 and 60 years old with active or convalescent COVID-19.

CDR3 bases: TGCAGCCCCTCCCAGGGCAACGAGCAGTACTTC. It specifies CSPSQGNEQYF. The chain links TRBV20-1 to TRBJ2-7; a weak D match, TRBD1 (5 bases). Per germline, CDR1 DFQATT and CDR2 SNEGSKA (reference sequence). This CDR3 has 11 amino acids.

The V and J genes are TRBV7-2 and TRBJ1-5; tentatively, D is TRBD1 (5 bases). CDR1 and CDR2 (germline): SGHTA, FQGNSA. Trimming removed 3 bases from V and 5 bases from J, with 17 bases in between. The CDR3 covers 16 residues. As DNA, the CDR3 is TGTGCCAGCAGCTTGCAGGGTGGCAGCCTTTATCAGCCCCAGCATTTT. It codes for CASSLQGGSLYQPQHF.

This chain uses TRBV7-2 with TRBJ2-1; tentative D call: TRBD1 (6 bases). CDR1 SGHTA and CDR2 FQGNSA come from the germline V gene. Trimming took off 1 base at V and 13 bases at J, with 20 bases between the two ends. There are 15 residues in the CDR3. CDR3 residues: CASSLGGQSKPGQFF. Written as DNA, the CDR3 is TGTGCCAGCAGCTTAGGGGGGCAGTCCAAGCCGGGACAGTTCTTC.

The V gene is TRBV29-1, the J gene TRBJ2-3; the match to TRBD2 covers 8 bases. The CDR3 length is 15 residues. Germline assignment: CDR1 SQVTM and CDR2 ANQGSEA. The ends lost 5 bases at V and 2 bases at J; junction bases unmatched: 9. DNA for the CDR3: TGCAGCGTTTTAATGGCGGGAGGCCTCACAGATACGCAGTATTTT. Translation: CSVLMAGGLTDTQYF.

The rearrangement links TRBV10-3 to TRBJ1-1; no clear D. This CDR3 contains 14 residues. V was clipped by 4 bases and J by 5 bases, with 14 bases between them. CDR1 is ENHRY, CDR2 SYGVKD, per germline. The DNA of the CDR3 is TGTGCCATCAGTGTCGGCGGGGAGAGGACTGAAGCTTTCTTT. As protein: CAISVGGERTEAFF.

The rearrangement links TRBV9 to TRBJ2-2; a weak D match, TRBD2 (5 bases). V gave up 0 bases and J gave up 4 bases, with 10 bases separating them. Germline V gives CDR1 SGDLS, CDR2 YYNGEE. The CDR3 is 15 amino acids. CDR3 nucleotide sequence: TGTGCCAGCAGCGTAGAAATCAGCGGCACCGGGGAGCTGTTTTTT. It codes for CASSVEISGTGELFF.

This chain links TRBV6-5 with TRBJ2-7; 9 nucleotides agree with TRBD2. V was pared by 7 bases and J by 2 bases, with 9 bases of the junction left unmatched. The CDR3 is made up of 15 amino acids. Germline CDR1 MNHEY, CDR2 SVGAGI. CDR3 sequence: CASTSVAGGPYEQYF. DNA for the CDR3: TGTGCCAGCACCAGTGTCGCGGGGGGGCCCTACGAGCAGTACTTC.

The rearrangement joins TRBV19 to TRBJ2-5; TRBD1 matches at 12 bases. The CDR3 is 15 residues long. V was pared by 5 bases and J by 5 bases, with 6 bases of the junction left unmatched. Germline V gives CDR1 LNHDA, CDR2 SQIVND (reference sequence). The CDR3 sequence is CASSFSGTGGETQYF. The CDR3 nucleotides read TGTGCCAGTAGTTTCTCCGGGACAGGGGGCGAGACCCAGTACTTC.

The rearrangement joins TRBV29-1 to TRBJ2-3; D gene uncertain. V was cut by 7 bases and J by 3 bases, with 11 bases left in between. CDR1 is SQVTM, CDR2 ANQGSEA, per germline. The CDR3 consists of 12 residues. CDR3 DNA: TGCAGCGCCGGAGTAGGAACAGATACGCAGTATTTT. It specifies CSAGVGTDTQYF.

V is TRBV15 and J is TRBJ2-1, with 10 bases identical to TRBD1. The CDR3 sequence is 17 residues long. J lost 5 bases, V lost 0 bases, and 7 bases had no gene match. The germline CDR1 and CDR2 sequences are LNHNV and YYDKDF (reference sequence). The CDR3 sequence: CATSRDGSGTGDNEQFF. CDR3 DNA sequence: TGTGCCACCAGCAGAGATGGATCCGGGACAGGGGACAATGAGCAGTTCTTC.

The CDR3 region has the DNA TGTGCCAGCCTTGACAGGGAAGGCTATGGCTACACCTTC. Its protein product is CASLDREGYGYTF. The J gene is TRBJ1-2, the V gene TRBV6-1; TRBD1 agrees at 7 bases. The germline V gene encodes CDR1 MNHNS and CDR2 SASEGT. V gave up 8 bases and J gave up 4 bases; unmatched junction bases: 7. The CDR3 sequence is 13 residues long.